Listed below are T cell receptor beta chains from one sample, sequenced in a study of T cells in Graves' hyperthyroidism and ophthalmopathy. MiXCR was run by TCRdb on the multiplex PCR reads, yielding one entry per CDR3 protein. The sample has 640,000 or so distinct CDR3 sequences, 14% seen once. Sequencing input: blood. These receptors all stem from a woman younger than 30 with Graves' ophthalmopathy. CDR3s include the opening cysteine and the closing phenylalanine or tryptophan. Fields, in order: J gene, CDR3 length, V gene, clone size, D gene, CDR3 DNA, CDR3 protein. A D gene is named only where the DNA matches it firmly. Not every row has a clone size; where given, it reads once, few, many or a size class.

J: TRBJ2-2; length: 12; V: TRBV19; size: many; D: -; DNA: TGTGCCAGTAGTGAGGGGGCCGGGGAGCTGTTTTTT; CDR3: CASSEGAGELFF
J: TRBJ2-7; length: 14; V: TRBV14; size: many; D: TRBD2; DNA: TGTGCCAGCAGCCAAGGGACTAGTATCTACGAGCAGTACTTC; CDR3: CASSQGTSIYEQYF
J: TRBJ1-1; length: 14; V: TRBV12-3/TRBV12-4; size: many; D: -; DNA: TGTGCCAGCAGGACAGCAGGGTTTTTAACTGAAGCTTTCTTT; CDR3: CASRTAGFLTEAFF
J: TRBJ2-7; length: 13; V: TRBV27; size: many; D: TRBD1; DNA: TGTGCCAGCAGTTTAGACAGGGTGGACGAGCAGTACTTC; CDR3: CASSLDRVDEQYF
J: TRBJ2-7; length: 16; V: TRBV19; size: few; D: -; DNA: TGTGCCAGTAGTATAGGCCGGACTAAGGGGGACTACGAGCAGTACTTC; CDR3: CASSIGRTKGDYEQYF
J: TRBJ1-5; length: 16; V: TRBV7-9; size: many; D: -; DNA: TGTGCCAGCAGCTTAGAATCATGGTCCGGGGATCAGCCCCAGCATTTT; CDR3: CASSLESWSGDQPQHF
J: TRBJ2-1; length: 15; V: TRBV7-2; size: many; D: TRBD1; DNA: TGTGCCAGCAGCTTCCACAGGGGTTCCTACAATGAGCAGTTCTTC; CDR3: CASSFHRGSYNEQFF
J: TRBJ1-5; length: 18; V: TRBV7-3; size: -; D: TRBD1; DNA: TGTGCCAGCAGCCCCTCATACAGGGGGCGCAGGGAGAATCAGCCCCAGCATTTT; CDR3: CASSPSYRGRRENQPQHF
J: TRBJ2-1; length: 15; V: TRBV20-1; size: many; D: TRBD2; DNA: TGCAGTGCTAGGGGGTGGACTAGCGGGAACAATGAGCAGTTCTTC; CDR3: CSARGWTSGNNEQFF
J: TRBJ2-4; length: 15; V: TRBV7-9; size: -; D: -; DNA: TGTGCCAGCAGCCGCGGGACCCCCGTCAAAAACATTCAGTACTTC; CDR3: CASSRGTPVKNIQYF